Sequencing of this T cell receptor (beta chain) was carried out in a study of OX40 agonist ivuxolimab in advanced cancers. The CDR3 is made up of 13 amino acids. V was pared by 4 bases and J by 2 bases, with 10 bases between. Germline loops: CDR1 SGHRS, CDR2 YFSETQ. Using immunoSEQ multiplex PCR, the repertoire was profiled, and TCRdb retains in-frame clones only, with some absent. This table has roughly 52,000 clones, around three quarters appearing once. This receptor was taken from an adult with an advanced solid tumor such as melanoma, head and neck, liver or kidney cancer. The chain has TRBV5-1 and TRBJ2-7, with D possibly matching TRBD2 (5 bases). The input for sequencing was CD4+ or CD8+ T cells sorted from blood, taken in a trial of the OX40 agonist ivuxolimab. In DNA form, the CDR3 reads TGCGCCAGCAGCCCCGACTACCCCTACGAGCAGTACTTC. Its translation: CASSPDYPYEQYF.